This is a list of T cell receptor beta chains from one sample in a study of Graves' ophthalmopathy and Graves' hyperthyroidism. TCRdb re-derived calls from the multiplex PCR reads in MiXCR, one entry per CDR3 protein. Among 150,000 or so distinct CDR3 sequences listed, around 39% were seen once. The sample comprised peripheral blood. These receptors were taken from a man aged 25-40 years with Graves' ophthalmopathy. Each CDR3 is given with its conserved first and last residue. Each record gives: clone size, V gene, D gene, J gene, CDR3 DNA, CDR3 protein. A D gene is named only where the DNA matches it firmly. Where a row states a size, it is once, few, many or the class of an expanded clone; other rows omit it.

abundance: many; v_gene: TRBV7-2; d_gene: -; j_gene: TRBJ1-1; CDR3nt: TGTGCCAGCAGCTTAACGAGGTGGGCCACTGAAGCTTTCTTT; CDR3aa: CASSLTRWATEAFF
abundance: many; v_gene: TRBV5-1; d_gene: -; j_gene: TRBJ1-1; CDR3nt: TGCGCCAGCAGCTTGGCCTATCGACCGATGAACACTGAAGCTTTCTTT; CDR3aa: CASSLAYRPMNTEAFF
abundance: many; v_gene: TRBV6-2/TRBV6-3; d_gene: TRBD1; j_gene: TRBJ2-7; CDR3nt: TGTGCCAGCAGTACCGGGACAGGGGGCGAGCAGTACTTC; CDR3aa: CASSTGTGGEQYF
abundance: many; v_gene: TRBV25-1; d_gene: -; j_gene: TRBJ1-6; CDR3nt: TGTGCCAGCAGTGAATTAGAAAGCAATTCACCCCTCCACTTT; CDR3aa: CASSELESNSPLHF
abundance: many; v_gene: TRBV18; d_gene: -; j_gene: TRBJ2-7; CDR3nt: TGTGCCAGCTCACCTGATAGCGGCTACGAGCAGTACTTC; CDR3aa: CASSPDSGYEQYF
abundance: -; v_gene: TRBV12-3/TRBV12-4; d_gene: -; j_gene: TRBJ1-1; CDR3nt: TGTGCCAGCACCAACAATGTGGGTATGAACACTGAAGCTTTCTTT; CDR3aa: CASTNNVGMNTEAFF
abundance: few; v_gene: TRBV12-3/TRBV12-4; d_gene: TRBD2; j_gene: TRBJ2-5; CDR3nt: TGTGCCAGCAGTCAGGGACTAGCGGGGGCGGGAGAGACCCAGTACTTC; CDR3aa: CASSQGLAGAGETQYF
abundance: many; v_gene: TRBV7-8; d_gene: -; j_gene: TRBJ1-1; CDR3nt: TGTGCCAGCAGCCACGGACAGATGAACACTGAAGCTTTCTTT; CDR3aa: CASSHGQMNTEAFF
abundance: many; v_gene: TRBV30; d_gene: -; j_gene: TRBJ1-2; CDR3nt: TGTGCCTGGAGTCTGCCTCCGACCGCTCGCGGAGGCTACACCTTC; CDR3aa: CAWSLPPTARGGYTF
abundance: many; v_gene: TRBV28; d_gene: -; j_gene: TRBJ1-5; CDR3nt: TGTGCCAGCAGTCCCTCCGGTTATAGCAATCAGCCCCAGCATTTT; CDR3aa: CASSPSGYSNQPQHF
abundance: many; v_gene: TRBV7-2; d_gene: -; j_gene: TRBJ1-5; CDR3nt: TGTGCCAGCAGCTTAGCTCTCGGGTTAGGACAGCCCCAGCATTTT; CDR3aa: CASSLALGLGQPQHF
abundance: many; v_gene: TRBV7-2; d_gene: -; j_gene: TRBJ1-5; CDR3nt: TGTGCCAGCAGCTCCCTCCTTACAGGGCCGGGTCAGCCCCAGCATTTT; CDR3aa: CASSSLLTGPGQPQHF
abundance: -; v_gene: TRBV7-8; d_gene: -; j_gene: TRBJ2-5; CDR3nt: TGTGCCAGCAGCTTACAACTAGCCGGCGAGACCCAGTACTTC; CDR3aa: CASSLQLAGETQYF
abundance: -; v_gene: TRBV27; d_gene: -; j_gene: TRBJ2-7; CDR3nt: TGTGCCAGCGGGGAAGGCAGAGGGGCCGAGCAGTACTTC; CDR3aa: CASGEGRGAEQYF
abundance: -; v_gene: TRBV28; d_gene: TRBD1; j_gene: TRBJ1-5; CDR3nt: TGTGCCAGCAGTCTGGGGACAGGGTCTAGCAATCAGCCCCAGCATTTT; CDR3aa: CASSLGTGSSNQPQHF
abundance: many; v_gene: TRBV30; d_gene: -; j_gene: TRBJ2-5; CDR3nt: TGTGCCTGGACCCCGGACAGCAAAGAGACCCAGTACTTC; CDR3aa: CAWTPDSKETQYF
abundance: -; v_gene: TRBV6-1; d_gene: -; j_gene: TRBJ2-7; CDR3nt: TGTGCCAGCAGTCTTTTTTCGAGGGGTTACGAGCAGTACTTC; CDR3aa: CASSLFSRGYEQYF
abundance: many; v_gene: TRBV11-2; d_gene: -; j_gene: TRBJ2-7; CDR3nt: TGTGCCAGCAGTTTGGACGGGACACTGCGACAGCGCGAGCAGTACTTC; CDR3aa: CASSLDGTLRQREQYF
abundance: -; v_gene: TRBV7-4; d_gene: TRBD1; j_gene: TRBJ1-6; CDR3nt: TGTGCCAGCAGCCCGAACCCGGGACAGGATGGTTCACCCCTCCACTTT; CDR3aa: CASSPNPGQDGSPLHF
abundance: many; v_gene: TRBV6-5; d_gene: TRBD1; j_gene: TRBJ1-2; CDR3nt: TGTGCCAGCAGGGGGACAGGGGCCGTACTAAACTATGGCTACACCTTC; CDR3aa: CASRGTGAVLNYGYTF
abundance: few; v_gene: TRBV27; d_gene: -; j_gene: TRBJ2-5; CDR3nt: TGTGCCAGCAGTTTAGCCGCAGGGTACGAGACCCAGTACTTC; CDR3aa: CASSLAAGYETQYF
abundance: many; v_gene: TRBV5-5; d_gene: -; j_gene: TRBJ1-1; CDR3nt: TGTGCCAGCAGAAACCCAGGGGCGAACACTGAAGCTTTCTTT; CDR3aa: CASRNPGANTEAFF
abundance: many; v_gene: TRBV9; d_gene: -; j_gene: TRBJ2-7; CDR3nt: TGTGCCAGCAGCGTAGAGGGGCGGGGTCTCCCCTACGAGCAGTACTTC; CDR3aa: CASSVEGRGLPYEQYF
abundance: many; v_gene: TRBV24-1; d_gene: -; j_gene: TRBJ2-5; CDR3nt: TGTGCCACCAGTTCTAGCGCAAGAGGGGGAGAGACCCAGTACTTC; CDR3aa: CATSSSARGGETQYF
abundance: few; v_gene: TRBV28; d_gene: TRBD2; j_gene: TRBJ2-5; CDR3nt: TGTGCCAGCAGTTTGGTCGGGAGGGAAAAGACCCAGTACTTC; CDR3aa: CASSLVGREKTQYF
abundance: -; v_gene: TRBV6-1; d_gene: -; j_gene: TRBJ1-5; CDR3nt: TGTGCCAGCAGTGAGCGCGATCAGCCCCAGCATTTT; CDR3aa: CASSERDQPQHF
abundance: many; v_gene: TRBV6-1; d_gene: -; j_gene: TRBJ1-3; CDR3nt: TGTGCCAGCAGTGAGACTTCGTTGAACTCTGGAAACACCATATATTTT; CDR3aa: CASSETSLNSGNTIYF